The source of this T cell receptor beta chain is a study of T-cell memory formation after mild COVID-19 (dated by TCRdb to 2020 to 2023). The study in broad terms: TCR sequence clusters from the two donors were largely donor specific. Two young, previously healthy adult volunteers, one female and one male, were included in the cohort. Longitudinal TCRalpha and TCRbeta repertoire sequencing tracked T-cell clones expanding and contracting after mild COVID-19 in a couple of donors.

Ficoll-Paque density gradient centrifugation was used to isolate PBMCs. This clonotype was counted a few times. This clone's antigen is unknown. No much larger clone exists at a distance of one base, and base qualities are not known. The germline V gene yields SGDLS for CDR1 and YYNGEE for CDR2. Measured from the cysteine to the phenylalanine, the CDR3 is 15 residues long. Just the 45-base CDR3 DNA is kept, in frame starting at base 1. The V end loses 4 bases and the J end loses 0 bases, and a stretch of 12 bases separates them. Results and caveats for the whole study, not just this receptor: Only a couple of mild cases were covered by the study, and larger cohorts that include severe cases with pre-infection samples were considered necessary. Contracting CD4+ clones turned up mainly in the CM and EM memory subsets, whereas EMRA was where CD8+ clones were enriched. Clones contracting from day 15 to 85 had balanced CD4/CD8 phenotypes, while a second wave expanding from day 15 to 37 was biased towards CD4+. The second-wave clones that peaked on day 37 were not confirmed to be SARS-CoV-2 specific. Some responding clones were found in pre-infection memory, which suggests that pre-existing cross-reactive memory T cells took part in the SARS-CoV-2 response.

The instrument given in TCRdb is Illumina NovaSeq 6000. Using 5'RACE with constant-segment primers, TCRalpha and TCRbeta cDNA libraries were constructed, with sample barcodes and unique molecular identifiers added in the process. Trizol reagent was used to extract RNA from every sample. Libraries were amplified in two PCR steps, with a second sample barcode and Illumina TruSeq adapters added in the second step. Sequencing of the libraries was done on an Illumina NovaSeq, producing 2 x 150 bp paired-end reads. As for how the authors treated the data: Reads were demultiplexed and collapsed into UMI-guided consensus sequences with migec v1.2.7. Using mixcr v2.1.11, UMI consensuses were aligned to TRA and TRB V and J templates and then assembled into clonotypes. Clonotypes were classified as expanded or contracted when called significant by both edgeR and NoisET, with noise models trained on biological replicates. For edgeR calls, the cutoffs were a false discovery rate-adjusted p below 0.01 and a log2 fold-change threshold of 1. PCA with hierarchical clustering of max-normalized trajectories of the 1000 most abundant clonotypes was used as exploratory dynamics analysis. Each responding clone was given a CD4 or CD8 phenotype based on the CD4+ and CD8+ repertoires, which had been sequenced separately. TCRdb's own reprocessing of the public reads used fastp at Q25 and MiXCR and kept productive beta chains. A single entry per CDR3 protein holds the most common genes and DNA from its merged rows. The V and J calls were not made by the authors but by TCRdb's processing. The sample data list 400,000 or so distinct CDR3 sequences, and 15% to 25% of these were observed just once. The ten largest account for roughly 8% of the sample.

Specimen: PBMCs or a T cell subset sorted from them (not recorded which). This TCR was sampled from an adult woman who had mild COVID-19 (a few samples of this study predate the infection). The sample titles of this study are shuffled in the database, so cell type and time point are left out; the donor was told from shared clones. The chain uses TRBV9 and TRBJ2-3, with no D gene named confidently. The nucleotides are TGTGCCAGCAGCCCCTCTCCTACTAGCACAGATACGCAGTATTTT. Translated, it gives CASSPSPTSTDTQYF.